This T cell receptor beta chain is drawn from a study of cytotoxic CD8 clonotypes in ibrutinib-treated CLL. TCRdb keeps only in-frame clones here, not all; method: immunoSEQ multiplex PCR. The data hold about 160,000 clones, with 81% observed a single time. Study observations and caveats: Before falling back toward baseline at progression, clonality had risen at the time of ibrutinib response.

About this clone itself: Its antigen is not identified.

Germline assignment: CDR1 SGHTA and CDR2 FQGTGA. The CDR3 runs to 13 residues. Trimming removed 5 bases from V and 10 bases from J; junction bases left unmatched: 10. The sequencing used PBMCs, collected after 12 months of ibrutinib treatment. This rearrangement joins TRBV7-3 to TRBJ1-1, with 7 nucleotides matching TRBD1. This TCR derives from a human donor with chronic lymphocytic leukemia. The CDR3 DNA reads as TGTGCCAGCAGCGAAACAACAGGGGCGGTAGCTTTCTTT. It translates to CASSETTGAVAFF.